This is a list of T cell receptor beta chains from one sample in a study of human T cells and chemical hapten exposure. TCRdb reprocessed the RACE reads via MiXCR and lists one record per CDR3 protein. The top ten hold 2% to 2.5% of the sample, which has around 380,000 distinct CDR3 sequences, about 4.4% seen once. The sequencing here drew on whole blood, taken in connection with sensitization to the hapten diphenylcyclopropenone (DPC). The receptors were sampled from a woman aged 45-59 years with alopecia areata. Some clones in this sample may be carry-over from other donors' samples. The CDR3 runs from the conserved cysteine through the conserved F or W. D genes are given only for firm matches. Not all rows give a size; the values are once, few, many and, for expanded clones, a class.

V: TRBV7-2
D: -
size: few
J: TRBJ1-1
DNA: TGTGCCAGCAGCTCGCGAGGGGGTAAGGGGACTGAAGCTTTCTTT
CDR3: CASSSRGGKGTEAFF

V: TRBV5-1
D: TRBD1
size: few
J: TRBJ2-1
DNA: TGCGCCAGCAGCCCTGAGGGGACAGGGGGCAGTGAGCAGTTCTTC
CDR3: CASSPEGTGGSEQFF

V: TRBV20-1
D: -
size: -
J: TRBJ2-2
DNA: TGCAGCATCCTACAGGAAAACACCGGGGAGCTGTTTTTT
CDR3: CSILQENTGELFF

V: TRBV27
D: TRBD1
size: many
J: TRBJ1-1
DNA: TGTGCCAGCAGTTCCCACAGGGGTGACACTGAAGCTTTCTTT
CDR3: CASSSHRGDTEAFF

V: TRBV6-2/TRBV6-3
D: -
size: few
J: TRBJ2-5
DNA: TGTGCCAGCAGTGGCAGGTTACAAGAGACCCAGTACTTC
CDR3: CASSGRLQETQYF

V: TRBV4-1
D: -
size: few
J: TRBJ2-6
DNA: TGCGCCAGCAGCCAAGATCGAAGAGGGTCTGGGGCCAACGTCCTGACTTTC
CDR3: CASSQDRRGSGANVLTF

V: TRBV7-9
D: -
size: many
J: TRBJ1-6
DNA: TGTGCCAGCAGCTTAGAGGTTTCACCCCTCCACTTT
CDR3: CASSLEVSPLHF

V: TRBV6-2/TRBV6-3
D: -
size: many
J: TRBJ2-7
DNA: TGTGCCAGCAGTTCGCATCGCGACCGGCAGTACTTC
CDR3: CASSSHRDRQYF

V: TRBV27
D: -
size: many
J: TRBJ1-5
DNA: TGTGCCAGCAGTTTTTCAGGGTACGGCCAGCCCCAGCATTTT
CDR3: CASSFSGYGQPQHF

V: TRBV28
D: -
size: -
J: TRBJ2-5
DNA: TGTGCCAGCAGTTTACCCTTGTACCAAGAGACCCAGTACTTC
CDR3: CASSLPLYQETQYF

V: TRBV6-5
D: -
size: -
J: TRBJ1-2
DNA: TGTGCCAGCAGTTACTCGACTGGACTCAACTATGGCTACACCTTC
CDR3: CASSYSTGLNYGYTF

V: TRBV30
D: -
size: few
J: TRBJ1-3
DNA: TGTGCCTGGGGCTCAGGCAACTCTGGAAACACCATATATTTT
CDR3: CAWGSGNSGNTIYF

V: TRBV3-1
D: TRBD2
size: -
J: TRBJ2-5
DNA: TGTGCCAGCAGCCAGGGACTAGCGGGTCGAGTCGAGACCCAGTACTTC
CDR3: CASSQGLAGRVETQYF

V: TRBV12-3/TRBV12-4
D: -
size: few
J: TRBJ2-7
DNA: TGTGCCAGCAGTTTCCCGGGAAACGAGCAGTACTTC
CDR3: CASSFPGNEQYF

V: TRBV6-2/TRBV6-3
D: -
size: few
J: TRBJ2-4
DNA: TGTGCCAGCAGTTTGTTTCGACCTATACAAAAAAACATTCAGTACTTC
CDR3: CASSLFRPIQKNIQYF

V: TRBV2
D: -
size: many
J: TRBJ1-1
DNA: TGTGCCAGCAGTGAAGTGGGGGGACAAGAAGCTTTCTTT
CDR3: CASSEVGGQEAFF

V: TRBV24-1
D: -
size: many
J: TRBJ2-3
DNA: TGTGCCACCAGTGATCCCGGGGTAGTCACAGATACGCAGTATTTT
CDR3: CATSDPGVVTDTQYF

V: TRBV7-2
D: -
size: many
J: TRBJ2-3
DNA: TGTGCCAGCAGCTTAGCGGGGGGCGCCCCTAGCACAGATACGCAGTATTTT
CDR3: CASSLAGGAPSTDTQYF

V: TRBV27
D: -
size: -
J: TRBJ1-6
DNA: TGTGCCAGCAGTCGCGCACAGGGTCATAATTCACCCCTCCACTTT
CDR3: CASSRAQGHNSPLHF

V: TRBV20-1
D: TRBD1
size: many
J: TRBJ1-4
DNA: TGCAGTGCTTTATACGGGACAGGGAATGAAAAACTGTTTTTT
CDR3: CSALYGTGNEKLFF

V: TRBV20-1
D: TRBD1
size: many
J: TRBJ2-7
DNA: TGCAGTGCCCGTCCCGGGACAGGGGCCAGCGTCGAGCAGTACTTC
CDR3: CSARPGTGASVEQYF

V: TRBV3-1
D: -
size: few
J: TRBJ1-4
DNA: TGTGCCAGCAGCCAAGAGGGAGTACTTAATGAAAAACTGTTTTTT
CDR3: CASSQEGVLNEKLFF

V: TRBV13
D: -
size: -
J: TRBJ2-3
DNA: TGTGCCAGCAGCTCTTTGGGAGCGGACTCCGAGCAGGATACGCAGTATTTT
CDR3: CASSSLGADSEQDTQYF

V: TRBV5-6
D: TRBD1
size: many
J: TRBJ2-3
DNA: TGTGCCAGCAAGCGAGGGGGGACAGGGTACTATTTT
CDR3: CASKRGGTGYYF

V: TRBV15
D: -
size: few
J: TRBJ2-7
DNA: TGTGCCACCAGCAGAGACCGGGCCTTGAGGGACTACGAGCAGTACTTC
CDR3: CATSRDRALRDYEQYF